These 19 T cell receptor beta chains were all obtained from the same sample, sequenced in a study of blood T cell repertoires in COVID-19. Some clones are missing from TCRdb's copy, which holds only in-frame ones; the method was immunoSEQ multiplex PCR. Among approximately 150,000 clones, about four fifths were seen once, and the ten largest hold 9.5% to 11%. The sample taken for sequencing was peripheral blood. All receptors come from a man aged 55 to 70 with active or convalescent COVID-19.

This chain joins TRBV11-1 and TRBJ2-7, with a weak D call TRBD2 (5 bases). The CDR3 is made up of 13 amino acids. Per germline, CDR1 SGHAT and CDR2 FQDESV (reference sequence). V was shortened by 5 bases and J by 3 bases, with 11 bases between the two germline ends. The CDR3 nucleotides are TGTGCCAGCAGCGCTAACCGGGACTACGAGCAGTACTTC. Translated: CASSANRDYEQYF.

This chain uses TRBV2 with TRBJ2-5; a possible D gene is TRBD1 (7 bases). The V and J ends lost 0 bases and 5 bases respectively, with 13 bases between them. Germline V gives CDR1 SNHLY, CDR2 FYNNEI. This CDR3 has 15 residues. The CDR3 region is CASSEAQGGAETQYF. For the CDR3, the DNA is TGTGCCAGCAGTGAAGCGCAGGGGGGCGCGGAGACCCAGTACTTC.

For the CDR3, the DNA is TGTGCCAGTAGTAGGACAGGGGGCCTGTACGAGCAGTACTTC. Translating gives CASSRTGGLYEQYF. This chain connects TRBV19 to TRBJ2-7, with 11 bases lining up with TRBD1. The V gene end was trimmed by 4 bases and the J gene end by 4 bases; junction bases not matched to a gene: 3. Germline V gene sequence: CDR1 LNHDA, CDR2 SQIVND (reference sequence). The CDR3 totals 14 residues.

V is TRBV5-1 and J is TRBJ1-1; a possible D gene is TRBD1 (5 bases). The CDR3 is 15 amino acids. Between the trimmed V and J ends, which lost 0 bases and 5 bases, there was a span of 14 bases. In germline, CDR1 is SGHRS, CDR2 YFSETQ. CDR3 sequence (DNA): TGCGCCAGCAGCTTGGGGCAGGGCGGTTGGACTGAAGCTTTCTTT. Residues: CASSLGQGGWTEAFF.

The chain couples TRBV6-1 to TRBJ1-4, with D perhaps matching TRBD1 (5 bases). Trimming left V 2 bases short and J 8 bases short, with 12 bases between. CDR3 length equals 14 residues. Germline lookup yields CDR1 MNHNS and CDR2 SASEGT. The DNA of the CDR3 is TGTGCCAGCAGTGAACGACAGATGGCGGAAAAACTGTTTTTT. Residues: CASSERQMAEKLFF.

The V call is TRBV2, the J call TRBJ1-3; TRBD1 might be the D (5 bases). Germline-derived CDR1 and CDR2 are SNHLY and FYNNEI. This CDR3 is built from 16 residues. V gave up 3 bases and J gave up 2 bases, with 14 bases separating them. This chain's CDR3 is CASSDLGLLTGNTIYF. The CDR3 DNA follows: TGTGCCAGCAGTGACCTGGGACTGCTGACTGGAAACACCATATATTTT.

The gene calls are TRBV11-3 and TRBJ2-5, with 15 bases that match TRBD2. The V gene end was trimmed by 5 bases and the J gene end by 2 bases; junction bases not matched to a gene: 3. The CDR3 is 16 amino acids. Germline V lookup: CDR1 SGHNT, CDR2 YENEEA. CDR3 coding DNA: TGTGCCAGCAGCCAGGGACTAGCGGGGGGACAAGAGACCCAGTACTTC. Translated, it gives CASSQGLAGGQETQYF.

This clone occurred many times. The CDR3 sequence is CASSSGGANTGELFF. CDR3 nucleotides: TGTGCCAGCAGTTCAGGGGGCGCGAACACCGGGGAGCTGTTTTTT. This chain joins TRBV6-2 or TRBV6-3 and TRBJ2-2, with 8 bases fitting TRBD1. This CDR3 region has 15 residues. The V and J ends lost 4 bases and 0 bases, in that order; junction bases with no gene match: 1. CDR1 and CDR2 from the germline V gene are MNHEY and SVGEGT.

The chain couples TRBV7-2 to TRBJ2-1, with 9 bases aligning to TRBD2. The CDR3 sequence is 14 residues long. Trimming at V came to 3 bases and at J to 7 bases, leaving 4 bases not matched to a gene. Germline V gene data show CDR1 as SGHTA and CDR2 as FQGNSA. CDR3 sequence (DNA): TGTGCCAGCAGCTTGAGTAGCGGGAGTAATGAGCAGTTCTTC. It yields the protein CASSLSSGSNEQFF.

The gene calls are TRBV3-1 (or the pseudogene TRBV3-2) and TRBJ1-3, with D possibly matching TRBD1 (5 bases). The CDR3 runs to 13 residues. Germline-derived CDR1 and CDR2 are LGHDT and YNNKEL (reference sequence). V was cut by 5 bases and J by 4 bases, with 9 bases left in between. This CDR3 reads CASSYRQGNTIYF. The CDR3 nucleotides are TGTGCCAGCAGCTATAGACAGGGAAACACCATATATTTT.

This clone is a singleton in its sample. The chain joins TRBV5-4 to TRBJ2-5; 7 bases agree with TRBD2. The germline V gene has CDR1 SGHNT and CDR2 YYREEE (reference sequence). This CDR3 contains 17 residues. V was clipped by 3 bases and J by 0 bases; unmatched bases: 11. The CDR3 DNA reads as TGTGCCAGCAGCTCTTTTGGGGGGGGAAAGTACCAAGAGACCCAGTACTTC. It codes for CASSSFGGGKYQETQYF.

Here the CDR3 reads CASGSGSNQPQHF. In DNA, the CDR3 is TGTGCCAGCGGGTCGGGTAGCAATCAGCCCCAGCATTTT. The chain links TRBV6-5 to TRBJ1-5; D is uncertain. Germline assignment: CDR1 MNHEY and CDR2 SVGAGI. V lost 8 bases and J 0 bases, leaving 8 bases between the germline ends. This CDR3 comprises 13 residues.

The V and J genes are TRBV11-2 and TRBJ2-1, with 8 bases fitting TRBD1. This CDR3 has 13 amino acids. Germline CDR1 and CDR2: SGHAT and FQNNGV. V shed 6 bases and J 5 bases; nucleotides not matched to a gene: 3. The CDR3 region has the DNA TGTGCCAGCAGAGAGGACAGGGACAATGAGCAGTTCTTC. It specifies CASREDRDNEQFF.

The rearrangement joins TRBV7-9 to TRBJ2-3; 10 bases are a match to TRBD2. Germline-derived CDR1 and CDR2 are SEHNR and FQNEAQ (reference sequence). The CDR3 is 15 amino acids. V lost 5 bases to trimming and J lost 2 bases; unmatched junction nucleotides: 4. CDR3 DNA: TGTGCCAGCAGCAAACTAGCGGGGACCACAGATACGCAGTATTTT. Translating it yields CASSKLAGTTDTQYF.

The J gene is TRBJ2-7, the V gene TRBV21-1; no check of the table's D call, TRBD2, against the DNA was made. TRBV21-1 is a recognized pseudogene. This CDR3 spans 14 amino acids. CDR3 in amino acids: CASSKIRVPDEQYF. For the CDR3, the DNA is TGTGCCAGCAGCAAAATTCGGGTCCCAGACGAGCAGTACTTC.

This clone occurred a few times. This rearrangement joins TRBV6-2 or TRBV6-3 to TRBJ2-7; no definite D call. The V and J ends lost 6 bases and 2 bases respectively, with 20 bases between them. Per germline, CDR1 MNHEY and CDR2 SVGEGT. This CDR3 is built from 16 residues. CDR3 sequence (DNA): TGTGCCAGCAGGCCTCAGACTGGATTTTCGACCTACGAGCAGTACTTC. Translating gives CASRPQTGFSTYEQYF.

The chain couples TRBV6-2 or TRBV6-3 to TRBJ2-6; tentatively, D is TRBD1 (7 bases). V lost 5 bases and J 4 bases, leaving 12 bases between the germline ends. Germline V lookup: CDR1 MNHEY, CDR2 SVGEGT. The CDR3 is 15 residues long. CDR3 residues: CASSGGGSGANVLTF. CDR3 coding DNA: TGTGCCAGCAGTGGAGGGGGCTCCGGGGCCAACGTCCTGACTTTC.

The J gene is TRBJ1-2, the V gene TRBV9; D perhaps matches TRBD1 (6 bases). The CDR3 contains 14 residues. The germline V gene encodes CDR1 SGDLS and CDR2 YYNGEE. Trimming removed 0 bases at V and 4 bases at J, with 10 bases between. CDR3 coding DNA: TGTGCCAGCAGCGTAGGTCAGGGGATCTATGGCTACACCTTC. Encoded protein: CASSVGQGIYGYTF. Filled out from reference TRBV9 and TRBJ1-2, the complete variable domain reads DSGVTQTPKHLITATGQRVTLRCSPRSGDLSVYWYQQSLDQGLQFLIQYYNGEERAKGNILERFSAQQFPDLHSELNLSSLELGDSALYFCASSVGQGIYGYTFGSGTRLTVV.

The chain has TRBV5-4 and TRBJ2-3; TRBD2 might be the D (6 bases). The CDR3 is made up of 16 amino acids. In germline, CDR1 is SGHNT, CDR2 YYREEE (reference sequence). Trimming shortened V by 3 bases and J by 0 bases, and 14 bases separated the two germline ends. This chain's CDR3 is CASSSLAGRSTDTQYF. The CDR3 nucleotides are TGTGCCAGCAGCTCTTTGGCGGGACGTAGCACAGATACGCAGTATTTT.